This T cell receptor (beta chain) was profiled in a study of shared clonotypes between healthy human individuals. Study information: Every donor yielded three CD4 naive, three CD4 memory, two CD8 naive and one CD8 memory plate.

About this clone: Its antigen remains unidentified.

General study findings and limits: Around 5.3% of naive CD4 clonotypes were shared across several donors. In the sorted subsets, rarefaction showed sequencing was incomplete despite large depth.

Profiled with immunoSEQ multiplex PCR; TCRdb holds only in-frame clones, not every one. The data contain some 1,100,000 clones, approximately 80% of them singletons. V lost 5 bases and J 3 bases, leaving 11 bases between the germline ends. Germline lookup yields CDR1 SGHTA and CDR2 FQGTGA. CDR3 length: 13 amino acids. The TCR sequence derives from a man younger than 35 in good health. Some clones in this sample may be carry-over from other donors' samples. The rearrangement uses TRBV7-3 and TRBJ2-7; tentative D call: TRBD2 (6 bases). Sequences were obtained from memory CD4+ T cells from PBMCs. Described subset: CD45RA-negative fraction. CDR3 protein: CASSPVGGYEQYF. In DNA, the CDR3 is TGTGCCAGCAGCCCCGTCGGGGGCTACGAGCAGTACTTC. Together with reference TRBV7-3 and TRBJ2-7, the CDR3 gives the full variable domain: GAGVSQTPSNKVTEKGKYVELRCDPISGHTALYWYRQSLGQGPEFLIYFQGTGAADDSGLPNDRFFAVRPEGSVSTLKIQRTERGDSAVYLCASSPVGGYEQYFGPGTRLTVT.